The next 31 T cell receptor beta chains were all read from a single sample in a study of low-dose radiotherapy and immunotherapy resistance in tumors. Time point noted: after trial treatment. The treatment here: LDRT plus nivolumab, ipilimumab, low-dose cyclophosphamide and aspirin (RACIN trial). Covering alpha and beta chains, TRAV- and TRBV-specific primers were used for the first-strand cDNA. The PCR that amplified TCRs ran for approximately 20 cycles, relying on a constant-region primer and a V-primer adapter. TCRdb called the reads again in MiXCR, with one record for every CDR3 protein. This table holds fewer than 110,000 distinct CDR3 sequences, roughly 20% found once. The input for sequencing was PBMCs, taken after low-dose radiotherapy plus immunotherapy. These receptor sequences come from a male donor with prostate cancer.

This clonotype was found many times. V is TRBV15 and J is TRBJ2-6; TRBD2 matches 10 bases. CDR1 is LNHNV and CDR2 is YYDKDF in the germline V gene (reference sequence). The CDR3 loop spans 19 amino acids. Trimming took 5 bases from V and 0 from J; bases not matched to a gene: 10. The CDR3 region is CATSSRLAGSISGANVLTF. The DNA of the CDR3 is TGTGCCACCAGCTCCCGACTAGCGGGCTCGATCTCTGGGGCCAACGTCCTGACTTTC.

This clonotype showed up many times. This chain joins TRBV20-1 and TRBJ1-5; D call uncertain. V was shortened by 6 bases and J by 4 bases, with 16 bases between the two germline ends. The germline gives CDR1 DFQATT, CDR2 SNEGSKA (reference sequence). This CDR3 region has 14 residues. CDR3 coding DNA: TGCAGTGCGCGGTCGTTCATGAGAAATCAGCCCCAGCATTTT. Translating it yields CSARSFMRNQPQHF.

This clonotype was recorded at least ten times. This chain joins TRBV20-1 and TRBJ1-5; TRBD1 is a possible D gene (5 bases). From germline, CDR1 is DFQATT and CDR2 SNEGSKA (reference sequence). The CDR3 is 13 amino acids. With 2 bases removed from V and 3 bases from J, the gap between germline ends came to 8 bases. The CDR3 here is CSARRQPNQPQHF. The DNA of the CDR3 is TGCAGTGCTAGAAGACAGCCCAATCAGCCCCAGCATTTT.

This clonotype was counted at least ten times. J is TRBJ2-2 and V is TRBV5-1; D is undetermined. Germline V CDR1 and CDR2: SGHRS, YFSETQ. There are 14 residues in the CDR3. V was cut by 4 bases and J by 3 bases, with 10 bases left in between. DNA of the CDR3: TGCGCCAGCAGCCCCACCTACCACACCGGGGAGCTGTTTTTT. Its translation is CASSPTYHTGELFF. Supplemented by reference TRBV5-1 and TRBJ2-2, the full variable domain reads KAGVTQTPRYLIKTRGQQVTLSCSPISGHRSVSWYQQTPGQGLQFLFEYFSETQRNKGNFPGRFSGRQFSNSRSEMNVSTLELGDSALYLCASSPTYHTGELFFGEGSRLTVL.

Details on this clonotype: A far larger clone is one base from this, pointing to a likely read error. V is TRBV5-6 and J is TRBJ2-1; TRBD2 agrees at 11 bases. Germline V gene lookup returns CDR1 SGHDT and CDR2 YYEEEE. The CDR3 runs 15 residues. V gave up 0 bases and J gave up 10 bases; unmatched junction bases: 6. CDR3 in DNA: TGTGCCAGCAGCTTGGGACTAGCGGGGACCTACGAGCAGTTCTTC. Amino acids: CASSLGLAGTYEQFF.

Turning to this clonotype: Only one base separates this from a far larger clonotype, so it likely reflects a read error. V is TRBV9 and J is TRBJ2-7; D is perhaps TRBD1 or TRBD2 (5 bases each). The CDR3 covers 13 residues. Trimming removed 4 bases at V and 7 bases at J, with 15 bases between. Looked up from germline, CDR1 is SGDLS and CDR2 is YYNGEE. Here the CDR3 reads CASSLGTLNEQYF. In DNA, the CDR3 is TGTGCCAGCAGCCTCGGGACCTTAAATGAGCAGTACTTC. The whole variable domain, filled in from reference TRBV9 and TRBJ2-7, reads DSGVTQTPKHLITATGQRVTLRCSPRSGDLSVYWYQQSLDQGLQFLIQYYNGEERAKGNILERFSAQQFPDLHSELNLSSLELGDSALYFCASSLGTLNEQYFGPGTRLTVT.

This clonotype was detected many times. This rearrangement joins TRBV19 to TRBJ1-5; a weak D match, TRBD1 (5 bases). V was trimmed by 3 bases and J by 6 bases, leaving 9 bases between them. The CDR3 length is 13 residues. In germline, CDR1 is LNHDA, CDR2 SQIVND (reference sequence). CDR3 in amino acids: CASSMRGGQPQHF. CDR3 sequence (DNA): TGTGCCAGTAGTATGCGCGGGGGTCAGCCCCAGCATTTT.

Comment on this clonotype: With only one base between it and a far larger clone, this is likely a read error. V usage is TRBV12-3 or TRBV12-4 and J usage is TRBJ2-7; D ambiguous. This CDR3 comprises 15 residues. Trimming took off 0 bases at V and 7 bases at J, with 16 bases between the two ends. The CDR3 here is CASSLAQEPYNEQYF. In nucleotides, the CDR3 is TGTGCCAGCAGTTTAGCCCAAGAACCCTACAATGAGCAGTACTTC.

With regard to this clonotype: With a far larger clone one base away, a read error is the likely cause. The CDR3: CASSPAGGLIADTQYF. The CDR3 DNA sequence: TGTGCCAGCAGCCCTGCAGGGGGTTTGATCGCAGATACGCAGTATTTT. The chain has TRBV9 and TRBJ2-3; TRBD1 matches 7 bases. The CDR3 runs 16 residues. Trimming at V came to 4 bases and at J to 4 bases, leaving 12 bases not matched to a gene. Germline CDR1 SGDLS, CDR2 YYNGEE.

This clonotype was detected ten times or more. The V and J genes are TRBV29-1 and TRBJ1-3, with 10 bases fitting TRBD1. The junction had 3 bases not matched to a gene; V was cut back by 5 bases and J by 2 bases. This CDR3 has 14 residues. Germline values: CDR1 SQVTM, CDR2 ANQGSEA. CDR3 bases: TGCAGCGTTAGGGGACAGGGGACTGGAAACACCATATATTTT. This translates into CSVRGQGTGNTIYF.

Many counts were recorded for this clonotype. The chain combines TRBV7-9 with TRBJ2-2; 7 bases map to TRBD1. Per germline, CDR1 SEHNR and CDR2 FQNEAQ (reference sequence). The V gene end was trimmed by 8 bases and the J gene end by 2 bases; junction bases not matched to a gene: 2. The CDR3 consists of 13 residues. The CDR3 DNA reads as TGTGCCAGCCGGGACAGAAACACCGGGGAGCTGTTTTTT. Amino acid sequence: CASRDRNTGELFF. Full variable domain (missing parts from reference TRBV7-9 and TRBJ2-2): DTGVSQNPRHKITKRGQNVTFRCDPISEHNRLYWYRQTLGQGPEFLTYFQNEAQLEKSRLLSDRFSAERPKGSFSTLEIQRTEQGDSAMYLCASRDRNTGELFFGEGSRLTVL.

This clonotype was observed many times. The chain recombines TRBV5-6 with TRBJ1-1, with 7 positions matching TRBD1. V was pared by 3 bases and J by 1 base, with 3 bases of the junction left unmatched. CDR1 is SGHDT and CDR2 is YYEEEE in the germline V gene. The CDR3 spans 14 residues. The CDR3 coding sequence is TGTGCCAGCAGCTCGACAGGGAGGAACACTGAAGCTTTCTTT. Translation: CASSSTGRNTEAFF. The variable domain in full, with the rest retrieved from reference TRBV5-6 and TRBJ1-1, is DAGVTQSPTHLIKTRGQQVTLRCSPKSGHDTVSWYQQALGQGPQFIFQYYEEEERQRGNFPDRFSGHQFPNYSSELNVNALLLGDSALYLCASSSTGRNTEAFFGQGTRLTVV.

The sample holds many counts of this clonotype. The V and J genes are TRBV15 and TRBJ2-5; no clear D. Between the trimmed V and J ends, which lost 6 bases and 2 bases, there was a span of 10 bases. This CDR3 has 13 amino acids. Germline V gene data show CDR1 as LNHNV and CDR2 as YYDKDF (reference sequence). The CDR3 sequence is CATSSRNQETQYF. Written as DNA, the CDR3 is TGTGCCACCAGTAGTAGGAATCAAGAGACCCAGTACTTC.

This chain uses TRBV7-8 with TRBJ1-5, with D hard to call. The CDR3 extends over 15 amino acids. Per germline, CDR1 SGHVS and CDR2 FQNEAQ. Between the trimmed V and J ends, which lost 5 bases and 2 bases, there was a span of 13 bases. CDR3 protein: CASSPERQRNQPQHF. The CDR3 DNA sequence: TGTGCCAGCAGCCCTGAGAGGCAGCGCAATCAGCCCCAGCATTTT.

This clonotype was observed at least ten times. The chain joins TRBV21-1 to TRBJ2-3; TRBD1, as called in the table, went unchecked against the DNA. TRBV21-1 corresponds to a pseudogene. The CDR3 covers 14 residues. The CDR3, as DNA: TGTGCCAGCTCCCCCGGGGGGGCATCAGATACGCAGTATTTT. Its translation is CASSPGGASDTQYF.

This clonotype has a count of ten or more. In nucleotides, the CDR3 is TGTGCCTCGGGTGGGAGCGGGGTCATCGGGGAGCTGTTTTTT. Protein sequence: CASGGSGVIGELFF. The chain is built from TRBV2 and TRBJ2-2; TRBD2 aligns across 7 bases. V shed 11 bases, J shed 7 bases, and the junction held 13 bases outside the gene matches. Germline CDR1 SNHLY, CDR2 FYNNEI. The CDR3 loop spans 14 amino acids.

This clonotype was observed a handful of times. The chain uses TRBV5-5 and TRBJ2-3; D is unresolved. From germline, CDR1 is SGHKS and CDR2 YYEKEE (reference sequence). The CDR3 contains 14 residues. V lost 7 bases and J lost 6, with 18 bases in between. CDR3 loop: CASAPLSPQDTQYF. The CDR3 DNA sequence: TGTGCCAGCGCCCCCTTATCGCCCCAGGATACGCAGTATTTT.

This clonotype was counted many times. The rearrangement joins TRBV3-1 to TRBJ2-1, with 11 bases aligning to TRBD2. This CDR3 contains 14 residues. The J segment lost 9 bases and the V segment lost 4 bases, leaving 5 bases of the junction unmatched. CDR1 LGHDT and CDR2 YNNKEL come from the germline V gene (reference sequence). CDR3 loop: CASSRSGGATEQFF. DNA of the CDR3: TGTGCCAGCAGCCGTAGCGGGGGGGCCACTGAGCAGTTCTTC.

In this sample, this clonotype turned up many times. V is TRBV19 and J is TRBJ2-6; D is possibly TRBD1 (6 bases). V lost 8 bases and J lost 4, with 18 bases in between. This CDR3 region has 16 residues. CDR1 LNHDA and CDR2 SQIVND come from the germline V gene (reference sequence). Here the CDR3 DNA reads TGTGCCAGTCTTATGACCCCAGGGGCCGGGGCCAACGTCCTGACTTTC. This sequence encodes CASLMTPGAGANVLTF.

This clonotype came up a few times. The V and J genes are TRBV5-1 and TRBJ2-7; 8 nucleotides line up with TRBD1. Germline V CDR1 and CDR2: SGHRS, YFSETQ. CDR3 length: 16 amino acids. The J segment lost 4 bases and the V segment lost 0 bases, leaving 9 bases of the junction unmatched. The CDR3 region is CASSLALDRVTYEQYF. CDR3 sequence (DNA): TGCGCCAGCAGCTTGGCCCTGGACAGGGTCACTTACGAGCAGTACTTC. The entire variable domain, with the rest obtained from reference TRBV5-1 and TRBJ2-7, is as follows: KAGVTQTPRYLIKTRGQQVTLSCSPISGHRSVSWYQQTPGQGLQFLFEYFSETQRNKGNFPGRFSGRQFSNSRSEMNVSTLELGDSALYLCASSLALDRVTYEQYFGPGTRLTVT.

This clonotype was found many times. This rearrangement joins TRBV5-1 to TRBJ2-5, with D possibly TRBD2 on 5 matching bases. Germline CDR1 is SGHRS and CDR2 is YFSETQ. This CDR3 region has 14 residues. V lost 3 bases and J 5 bases, leaving 14 bases between the germline ends. CDR3 DNA sequence: TGCGCCAGCAGCTCAGGTATCGGCGGGGAGACCCAGTACTTC. Protein product: CASSSGIGGETQYF.

This clonotype appeared many times. The genes are TRBV18 and TRBJ1-5; TRBD1 agrees at 7 bases. Germline loops: CDR1 KGHSH, CDR2 LQKENI. V lost 2 bases to trimming and J lost 9 bases; unmatched junction nucleotides: 4. CDR3 size: 13 residues. The CDR3 DNA reads as TGTGCCAGCTCACCAGAGGGGGCTACGCCCCAGCATTTT. Amino acid sequence: CASSPEGATPQHF.

This clonotype was seen at least ten times. This chain links TRBV9 with TRBJ2-2; 10 nucleotides align to TRBD1. From germline, CDR1 is SGDLS and CDR2 YYNGEE. The CDR3 runs to 16 residues. V shed 3 bases and J 4 bases; nucleotides not matched to a gene: 6. This CDR3 reads CASSDGQGDFTGELFF. The CDR3 DNA follows: TGTGCCAGCAGCGATGGACAGGGGGATTTCACCGGGGAGCTGTTTTTT. Drawing the rest from reference TRBV9 and TRBJ2-2, the complete variable domain is DSGVTQTPKHLITATGQRVTLRCSPRSGDLSVYWYQQSLDQGLQFLIQYYNGEERAKGNILERFSAQQFPDLHSELNLSSLELGDSALYFCASSDGQGDFTGELFFGEGSRLTVL.

Only a few counts were recorded for this clonotype. This chain joins TRBV27 and TRBJ2-1; no definite D call. The CDR3 extends over 11 amino acids. Trimming shortened V by 8 bases and J by 11 bases, and 13 bases separated the two germline ends. The germline CDR1 and CDR2 sequences are MNHEY and SMNVEV (reference sequence). This CDR3 is CASHTTAKQFF. Written as DNA, the CDR3 is TGTGCCAGCCATACGACTGCCAAGCAGTTCTTC.

This clonotype has a count of ten or more. The chain joins TRBV29-1 to TRBJ2-1; 11 bases agree with TRBD2. Germline V lookup: CDR1 SQVTM, CDR2 ANQGSEA. V gave up 5 bases and J gave up 2 bases; unmatched junction bases: 8. This CDR3 is built from 16 residues. The CDR3 nucleotides read TGCAGCGTTAGACTAGCGGGGAGCCCCCCCTACAATGAGCAGTTCTTC. It specifies CSVRLAGSPPYNEQFF.

The chain combines TRBV12-3 or TRBV12-4 with TRBJ2-7; 11 bases agree with TRBD1. Trimming took 5 bases from V and 5 from J; bases not matched to a gene: 8. This CDR3 comprises 15 residues. CDR3 coding DNA: TGTGCCAGCAGTAACCCGGGACAGGGGGTCAACGAGCAGTACTTC. This gives the protein CASSNPGQGVNEQYF.

This chain uses TRBV30 with TRBJ1-4; unclear D gene. There are 13 residues in the CDR3. The germline V and J ends were trimmed by 6 bases and 8 bases, with 16 bases remaining between them. Per germline, CDR1 GTSNPN and CDR2 SVGIG (reference sequence). Written as DNA, the CDR3 is TGTGCCTGTACTGGGGTCAGTGGCGAAAAACTGTTTTTT. This codes for CACTGVSGEKLFF.

This clonotype was seen at least ten times. This chain links TRBV7-2 with TRBJ1-2; D gene unclear. From germline, CDR1 is SGHTA and CDR2 FQGNSA. The ends were cut back, 4 bases at V and 2 bases at J, with 14 bases in the middle. The CDR3 totals 15 residues. The CDR3 sequence: CASSSPNRPNYGYTF. The DNA for the CDR3 is TGTGCCAGCAGCTCCCCTAATCGACCAAACTATGGCTACACCTTC.

This clonotype has just a few counts. The rearrangement links TRBV6-1 to TRBJ2-5; the match to TRBD2 covers 8 bases. The germline V gene has CDR1 MNHNS and CDR2 SASEGT. V lost 2 bases and J lost 1; bases outside the gene matches: 9. CDR3 length: 17 residues. CDR3 in DNA: TGTGCCAGCAGTGAATTGGGGCGGGGGGTCCTCCAAGAGACCCAGTACTTC. The encoded protein is CASSELGRGVLQETQYF.

A note on this clonotype: A single base is all that separates this from a far larger clone, so a read error is likely. The chain employs TRBV3-1 and TRBJ2-7, with 7 bases matching TRBD1. CDR1 LGHDT and CDR2 YNNKEL come from the germline V gene (reference sequence). J was trimmed by 7 bases and V by 4 bases; bases with no gene match: 13. The CDR3 contains 15 residues. The CDR3 spells CASSLGQSSYNEQYF. The CDR3 nucleotides are TGTGCCAGCAGCCTGGGACAGAGCTCCTACAATGAGCAGTACTTC.

This clonotype was counted ten times or more. V usage is TRBV2 and J usage is TRBJ1-1; 7 bases agree with TRBD1. The CDR3 totals 13 residues. V dropped 7 bases and J dropped 0; count of bases not matched to a gene: 2. CDR1 and CDR2 (germline): SNHLY, FYNNEI. Written as DNA, the CDR3 is TGTGCCAGCAAGGGACAGATGAACACTGAAGCTTTCTTT. This sequence encodes CASKGQMNTEAFF.